This note documents a single T cell receptor beta chain sequence. The antigen is unknown. The sample comes from a study of cytomegalovirus exposure and HLA in healthy donors. On the study more broadly: About 79% of 300 to 450 genotyped donors fell in the Caucasian-associated ancestry cluster. Findings and caveats of the study: Altogether, 164 TCR beta chains were recorded as cytomegalovirus-associated.

The PCR made use of 60 Vbeta and 13 Jbeta primers. Produced via immunoSEQ multiplex PCR; TCRdb's table is partial and in-frame only. Of around 300,000 clones listed, 72% are singletons. V was cut by 1 base and J by 0 bases, with 7 bases left in between. There are 15 residues in the CDR3. Germline CDR1 MNHNS, CDR2 SASEGT. The clonotype was recovered from a female donor in good health and CMV-seronegative. The rearrangement joins TRBV6-1 to TRBJ1-5; maybe TRBD1 (5 bases). Sample: PBMCs. CDR3: CASSEGQTSNQPQHF. For the CDR3, the DNA is TGTGCCAGCAGTGAAGGACAGACTAGCAATCAGCCCCAGCATTTT.